The TCR beta chain described here comes from a study of blood T cell repertoires in COVID-19. Sequencing used immunoSEQ multiplex PCR; TCRdb keeps in-frame clones, though not all of them. Of 94,000 or so clones detected, around 88% appear once; the ten largest clones hold approximately 8.7%. With V trimmed by 8 bases and J by 6 bases, 11 bases remained unmatched. CDR3 length: 14 residues. Germline V lookup: CDR1 SQVTM, CDR2 ANQGSEA. The clonotype originates from a woman in her sixties or seventies with acute or convalescent COVID-19. The sequenced sample was peripheral blood. This chain connects TRBV29-1 to TRBJ2-1; 9 bases agree with TRBD1. The CDR3: CSTETGTGINEQFF. In nucleotides, the CDR3 is TGCAGCACCGAAACCGGGACAGGGATCAATGAGCAGTTCTTC.